This entry features one T cell receptor (beta chain) sequence. Its specificity is unknown. From germline, CDR1 is MRHNA and CDR2 SNTAGT. The ends were cut back, 7 bases at V and 1 base at J, with 12 bases in the middle. CDR3 length: 14 residues. The data originate from a study of T cell repertoires in cytomegalovirus infection. As for the study in general: CMV epitopes, recently identified HLA-C-restricted and well-studied HLA-B-restricted, were used. Based on public TCR beta signatures, there were indications of CMV infection and of a matching HLA type.

TCRdb re-analysed the reads in MiXCR, keeping a single row per CDR3 protein. The sample shows hundreds of thousands of distinct CDR3 sequences, 31% of them seen only once. Study-level points and caveats: People with CMV and the relevant HLA were identified by cumulative public TCR beta family frequency. The ex vivo response showed dominance by HLA-C-restricted CMV-specific TCR beta clonotypes.

V and J are TRBV6-4 and TRBJ2-3; TRBD1 might be the D (5 bases). Specimen: cultured CD8+ T cells from PBMCs, collected from culture after CMV antigen stimulation. The sequence was collected from a human donor in good health (CMV status not recorded). Some clones in this sample may be carry-over from other donors' samples. CDR3 sequence (DNA): TGTGCCAGCAAGAGGACACAGGGCACAGATACGCAGTATTTT. This translates into CASKRTQGTDTQYF.